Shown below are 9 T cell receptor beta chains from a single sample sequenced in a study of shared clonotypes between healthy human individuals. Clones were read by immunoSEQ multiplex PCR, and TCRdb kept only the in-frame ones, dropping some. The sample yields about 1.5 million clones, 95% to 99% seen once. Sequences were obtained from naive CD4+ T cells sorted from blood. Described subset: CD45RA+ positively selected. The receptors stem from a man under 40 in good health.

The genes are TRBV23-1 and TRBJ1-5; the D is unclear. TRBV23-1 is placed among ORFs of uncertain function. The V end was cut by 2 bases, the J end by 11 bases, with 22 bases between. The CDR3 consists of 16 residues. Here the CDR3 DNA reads TGCGCCAGCAGTCAAAGGACGGTGCGAGTGGATCAAGCCCAGCATTTT. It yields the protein CASSQRTVRVDQAQHF.

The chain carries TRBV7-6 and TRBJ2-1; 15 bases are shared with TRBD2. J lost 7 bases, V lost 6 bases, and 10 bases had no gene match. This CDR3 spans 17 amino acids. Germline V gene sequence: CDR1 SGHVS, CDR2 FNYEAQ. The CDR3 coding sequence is TGTGCCAGCAGTTACGGACTAGCGGGAGGGTCGGAGAATGAGCAGTTCTTC. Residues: CASSYGLAGGSENEQFF.

The CDR3 spells CASSLRTGGEQYF. CDR3 in DNA: TGTGCCAGCAGCTTGCGGACAGGGGGCGAGCAGTACTTC. The chain couples TRBV11-2 to TRBJ2-7; TRBD1 aligns across 10 bases. This CDR3 region has 13 residues. Germline V gives CDR1 SGHAT, CDR2 FQNNGV. The V segment lost 3 bases and the J segment 6 bases; nucleotides outside the gene matches: 2. The whole variable domain, filled in from reference TRBV11-2 and TRBJ2-7, reads EAGVAQSPRYKIIEKRQSVAFWCNPISGHATLYWYQQILGQGPKLLIQFQNNGVVDDSQLPKDRFSAERLKGVDSTLKIQPAKLEDSAVYLCASSLRTGGEQYFGPGTRLTVT.

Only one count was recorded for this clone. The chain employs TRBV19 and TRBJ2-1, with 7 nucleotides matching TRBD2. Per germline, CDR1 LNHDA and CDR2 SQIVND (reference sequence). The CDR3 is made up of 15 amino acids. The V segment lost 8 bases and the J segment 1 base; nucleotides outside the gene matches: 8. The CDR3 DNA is TGTGCCAGTGGGGGAGGGCCATCATCCTACAATGAGCAGTTCTTC. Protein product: CASGGGPSSYNEQFF.

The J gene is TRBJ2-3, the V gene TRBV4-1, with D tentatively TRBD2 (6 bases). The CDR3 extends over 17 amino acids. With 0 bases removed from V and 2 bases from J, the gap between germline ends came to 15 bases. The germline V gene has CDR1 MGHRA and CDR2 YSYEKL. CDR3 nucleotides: TGCGCCAGCAGCCAAGACCGGGAGCGGTGGTACACAGATACGCAGTATTTT. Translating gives CASSQDRERWYTDTQYF.

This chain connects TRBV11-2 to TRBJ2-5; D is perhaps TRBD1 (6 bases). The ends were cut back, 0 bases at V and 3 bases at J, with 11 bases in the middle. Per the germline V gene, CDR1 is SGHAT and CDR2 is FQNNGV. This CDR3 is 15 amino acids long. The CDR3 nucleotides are TGTGCCAGCAGCTTAGACCTTGGACAGAAAGAGACCCAGTACTTC. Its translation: CASSLDLGQKETQYF.

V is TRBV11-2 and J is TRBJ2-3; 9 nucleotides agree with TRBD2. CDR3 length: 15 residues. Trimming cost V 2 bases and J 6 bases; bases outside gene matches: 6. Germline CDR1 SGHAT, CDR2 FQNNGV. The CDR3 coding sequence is TGTGCCAGCAGCTTAATGGCGGGAGGGCAGGATACGCAGTATTTT. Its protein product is CASSLMAGGQDTQYF.

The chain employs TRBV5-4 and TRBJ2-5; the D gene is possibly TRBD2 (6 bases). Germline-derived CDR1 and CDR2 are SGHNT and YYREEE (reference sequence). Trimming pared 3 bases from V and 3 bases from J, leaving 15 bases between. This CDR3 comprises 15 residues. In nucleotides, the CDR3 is TGTGCCAGCAGCTGGGGTAGGACGGGGGAAGAGACCCAGTACTTC. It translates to CASSWGRTGEETQYF.

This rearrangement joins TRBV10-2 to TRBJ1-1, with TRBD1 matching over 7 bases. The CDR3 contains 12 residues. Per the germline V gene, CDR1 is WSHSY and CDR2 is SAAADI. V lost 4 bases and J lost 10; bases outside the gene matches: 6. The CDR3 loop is CASSGGTVAAFF. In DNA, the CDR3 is TGCGCCAGCAGTGGAGGGACAGTCGCAGCTTTCTTT.